This T cell receptor beta chain is drawn from a study of tumor-infiltrating lymphocytes in primary liver carcinoma. The tissue used was unsorted bulk material of 20-30 mg. RNA and DNA were co-extracted from it with the AllPrep DNA/RNA mini kit. Germline lookup yields CDR1 MNHEY and CDR2 SVGAGI. The CDR3 has 15 amino acids. The study, taken as a whole, reports: Found in all five tumor regions were only about 7.5-25% of top clones.

Priming with a constant-region primer yielded TCR beta cDNA from 450 to 600 ng total RNA. Generation of the TCR beta libraries relied on three nested multiplex PCR rounds using slightly modified ARM-PCR. TRBV1-TRBV30 forward primers paired with a C-beta reverse primer were used in the first two PCR rounds, which ran approximately 11 cycles each. TCRdb passed the multiplex PCR reads through MiXCR, listing each CDR3 protein once. Of about 30,000 distinct CDR3 sequences in the sample, roughly 70% were seen once. Points on this clonotype: Its antigen is still unknown. Its ends do not fully match the called genes, so a read error is possible.

The specimen was liver tumor tissue from sampling region 3. Subset given: tumor region T3, left-lateral pole. The chain combines TRBV6-5 with TRBJ2-7; D ambiguous. This clonotype originated in a woman aged 25 to 39 with primary liver carcinoma and hepatitis B virus infection. The CDR3 DNA sequence: TGTGCCAGCAGTTACAAGGATATCAGCTCCTACGAGCAGTACTTT. Translation: CASSYKDISSYEQYF.